This TCR beta chain was obtained from a study of shared clonotypes between healthy human individuals. Whole-study results and caveats: Non-shared clonotypes displayed generation probabilities falling below those of clonotypes present in all four donors.

Deep-level assay runs were performed. Data came from immunoSEQ multiplex PCR; TCRdb stores just in-frame clones and leaves some out. The repertoire holds about 2.3 million clones, with approximately 93% as singletons. This clone was seen just once. Its matching antigen is unknown. The length of the CDR3 is 14 residues. V gave up 3 bases and J gave up 6 bases, with 9 bases separating them. Germline-derived CDR1 and CDR2 are MNHNS and SASEGT. This clonotype originated in a man between 18 and 29 years old in good health. Some clones in this sample may be carry-over from other donors' samples. The chain is built from TRBV6-1 and TRBJ1-6; D ambiguous. The sequencing input was naive CD4+ T cells from PBMCs. Subset denoted: CD45RA+ positively selected. Here the CDR3 reads CASSERPSNSPLHF. The CDR3 nucleotides read TGTGCCAGCAGTGAGAGGCCCTCTAATTCACCCCTCCACTTT.